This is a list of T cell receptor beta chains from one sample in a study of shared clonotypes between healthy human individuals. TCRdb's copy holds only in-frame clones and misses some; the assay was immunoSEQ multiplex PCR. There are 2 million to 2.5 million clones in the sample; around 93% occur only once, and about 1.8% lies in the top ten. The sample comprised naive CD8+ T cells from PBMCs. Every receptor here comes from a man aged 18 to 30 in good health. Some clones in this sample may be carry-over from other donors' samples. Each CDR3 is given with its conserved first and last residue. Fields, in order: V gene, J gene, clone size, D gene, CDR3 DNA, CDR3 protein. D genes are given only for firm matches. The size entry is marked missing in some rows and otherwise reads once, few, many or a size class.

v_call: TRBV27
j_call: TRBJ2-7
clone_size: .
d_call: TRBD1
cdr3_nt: TGTGCCAGCAGTACTCGACAGGGGGCTTACGAGCAGTACTTC
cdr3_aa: CASSTRQGAYEQYF

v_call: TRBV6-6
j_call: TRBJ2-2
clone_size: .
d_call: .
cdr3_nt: TGTGCCAGCAGCCCGAACACCGGGGAGCTGTTTTTT
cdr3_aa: CASSPNTGELFF

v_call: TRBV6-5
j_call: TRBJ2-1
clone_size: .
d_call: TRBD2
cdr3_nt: TGTGCCAGCAGTTACACTAGCGGGATCCCCCATGAGCAGTTCTTC
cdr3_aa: CASSYTSGIPHEQFF

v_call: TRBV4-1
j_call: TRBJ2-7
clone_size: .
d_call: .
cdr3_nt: TGCGCCAGCAGCCGGAGTCTTGCAGGGACGTCCTACGAGCAGTACTTC
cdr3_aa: CASSRSLAGTSYEQYF

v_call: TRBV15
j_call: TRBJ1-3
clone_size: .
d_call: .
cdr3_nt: TGTGCCACCAGCAGAGATCGGAGGCAGGCCCACTCTGGAAACACCATATATTTT
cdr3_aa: CATSRDRRQAHSGNTIYF

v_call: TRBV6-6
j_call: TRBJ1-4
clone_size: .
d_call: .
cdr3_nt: TGTGCCAGCAGTTACTCCGGGGGTCGGGGGGAAAAACTGTTTTTT
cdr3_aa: CASSYSGGRGEKLFF

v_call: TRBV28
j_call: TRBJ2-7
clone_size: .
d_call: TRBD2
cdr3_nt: TGTGCCAGCAGTTTCCTAGCGGGAGACTACGAGCAGTACTTC
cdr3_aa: CASSFLAGDYEQYF

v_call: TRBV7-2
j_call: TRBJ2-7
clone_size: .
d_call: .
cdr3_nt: TGTGCCAGCAGCTTAGGTGCGCGGGCAAGCTCCTACGAGCAGTACTTC
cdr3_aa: CASSLGARASSYEQYF

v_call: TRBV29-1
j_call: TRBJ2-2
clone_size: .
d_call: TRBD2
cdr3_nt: TGCAGCGTTGTAGGGACTAGCGAAACCGGGGAGCTGTTTTTT
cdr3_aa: CSVVGTSETGELFF

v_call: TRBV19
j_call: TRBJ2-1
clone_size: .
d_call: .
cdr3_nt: TGTGCCAGTAGTGGAAAGACAGCTCGGGGGCACAATGAGCAGTTCTTC
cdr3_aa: CASSGKTARGHNEQFF

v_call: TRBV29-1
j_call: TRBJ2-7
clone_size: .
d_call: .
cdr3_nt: TGCAGCGTTGATTTGCAGCAGAGCCACGAGCAGTACTTC
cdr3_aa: CSVDLQQSHEQYF

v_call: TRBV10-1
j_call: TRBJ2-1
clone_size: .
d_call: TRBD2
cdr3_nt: TGCGCCAGCAGTGATGGACTAGTGGAGGGTGAGCAGTTCTTC
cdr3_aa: CASSDGLVEGEQFF

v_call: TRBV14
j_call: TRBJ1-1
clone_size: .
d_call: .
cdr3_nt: TGTGCCAGCAGCCAAGAAGAGGGGATGAACACTGAAGCTTTCTTT
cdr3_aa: CASSQEEGMNTEAFF

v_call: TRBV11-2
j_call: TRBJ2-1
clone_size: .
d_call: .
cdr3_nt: TGTGCCAGCAGCTTAACCCAGCGGTACTACAATGAGCAGTTCTTC
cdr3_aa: CASSLTQRYYNEQFF

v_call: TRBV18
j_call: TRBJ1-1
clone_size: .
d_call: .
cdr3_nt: TGTGCCAGCTCACCACCGTTAGCGGGTGAAGCTTTCTTT
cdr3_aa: CASSPPLAGEAFF

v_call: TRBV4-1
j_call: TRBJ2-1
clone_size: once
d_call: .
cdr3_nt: TGCGCCAGCAGCCTACCGAGCTCGGTGAGTCCCGATGAGCAGTTCTTC
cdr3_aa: CASSLPSSVSPDEQFF

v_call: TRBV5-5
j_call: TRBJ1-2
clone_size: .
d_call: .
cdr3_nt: TGTGCCAGCACCCCCGGCAGGGCGGGGGATATATATGGCTACACCTTC
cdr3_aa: CASTPGRAGDIYGYTF

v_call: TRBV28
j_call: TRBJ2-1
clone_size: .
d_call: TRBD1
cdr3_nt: TGTGCCAGCAGTCGCCTGACAGGGTCTGGCAAGAATGAGCAGTTCTTC
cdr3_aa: CASSRLTGSGKNEQFF

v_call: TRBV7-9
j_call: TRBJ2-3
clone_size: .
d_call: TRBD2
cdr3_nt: TGTGCCAGCAGCCCCACTAGCGGGCGCCATACAGATACGCAGTATTTT
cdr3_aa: CASSPTSGRHTDTQYF

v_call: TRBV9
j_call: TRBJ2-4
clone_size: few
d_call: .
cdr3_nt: TGTGCCAGCAGCGTAGGAGGGAACATTCAGTACTTC
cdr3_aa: CASSVGGNIQYF

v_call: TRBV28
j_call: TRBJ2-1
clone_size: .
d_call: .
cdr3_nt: TGTGCCAGCAGTTTACCCCTGGCTAGCGTGGAGTACAATGAGCAGTTCTTC
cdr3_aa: CASSLPLASVEYNEQFF

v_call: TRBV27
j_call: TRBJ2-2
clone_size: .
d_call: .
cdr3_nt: TGTGCCAGCAATATCGGGACGGGGAACACCGGGGAGCTGTTTTTT
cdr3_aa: CASNIGTGNTGELFF

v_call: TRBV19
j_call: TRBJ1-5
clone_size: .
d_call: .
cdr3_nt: TGTGCCAGTAGTATAGGCCCAGGGAGCAATCAGCCCCAGCATTTT
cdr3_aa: CASSIGPGSNQPQHF

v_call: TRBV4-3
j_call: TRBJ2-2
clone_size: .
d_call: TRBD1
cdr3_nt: TGCGCCAGCAGCCAAGTTGTCCTCAGGGGGCGCCGCACCGGGGAGCTGTTTTTT
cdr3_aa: CASSQVVLRGRRTGELFF

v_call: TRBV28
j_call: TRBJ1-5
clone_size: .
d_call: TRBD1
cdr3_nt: TGTGCCAGCAGTTCGGGACAGGGTATACAGCCCCAGCATTTT
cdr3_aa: CASSSGQGIQPQHF

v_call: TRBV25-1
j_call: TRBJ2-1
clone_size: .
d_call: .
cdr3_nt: TGTGCCAGCAGTAGGGGCAGGGCCTACAATGAGCAGTTCTTC
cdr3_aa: CASSRGRAYNEQFF

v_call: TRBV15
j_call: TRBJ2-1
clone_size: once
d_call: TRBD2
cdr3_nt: TGTGCCACCAGCAGGCTAGCGGGAGTAGGCAATGAGCAGTTCTTC
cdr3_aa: CATSRLAGVGNEQFF

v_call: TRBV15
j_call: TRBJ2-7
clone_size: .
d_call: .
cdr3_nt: TGTGCCACCAGCAGAGGGCAGGGTCCCTACGAGCAGTACTTC
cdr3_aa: CATSRGQGPYEQYF

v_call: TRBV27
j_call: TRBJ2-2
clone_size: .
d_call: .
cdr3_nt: TGTGCCACTACCACGTGGGGCAAGTCTTCCACCGGGGAGCTGTTTTTT
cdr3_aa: CATTTWGKSSTGELFF

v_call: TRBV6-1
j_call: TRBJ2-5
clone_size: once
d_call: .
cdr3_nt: TGTGCCAGCAGGAAGGGACGAACGTACCAAGAGACCCAGTACTTC
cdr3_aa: CASRKGRTYQETQYF

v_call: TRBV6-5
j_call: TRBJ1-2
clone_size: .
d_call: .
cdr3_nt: TGTGCCAGCAGTTACTCGACTGGGGCATTTTACTATGGCTACACCTTC
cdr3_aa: CASSYSTGAFYYGYTF

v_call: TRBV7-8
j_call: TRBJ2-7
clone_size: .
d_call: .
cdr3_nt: TGTGCCAGCAGCTTAGCGAGGGGCCACTACGAGCAGTACTTC
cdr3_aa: CASSLARGHYEQYF

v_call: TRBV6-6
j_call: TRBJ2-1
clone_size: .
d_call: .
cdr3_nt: TGTGCCAGCAACCCAGCGGAAAACTACAATGAGCAGTTCTTC
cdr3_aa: CASNPAENYNEQFF

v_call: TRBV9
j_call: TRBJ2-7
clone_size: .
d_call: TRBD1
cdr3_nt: TGTGCCAGCAGCGCGACACAGGGGTACGAGCAGTACTTC
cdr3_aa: CASSATQGYEQYF

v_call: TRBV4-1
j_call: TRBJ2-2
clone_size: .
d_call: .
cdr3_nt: TGCGCCAGCAGCCAATGGGCAGGGGATTTGGCCGGGGAGCTGTTTTTT
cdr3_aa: CASSQWAGDLAGELFF

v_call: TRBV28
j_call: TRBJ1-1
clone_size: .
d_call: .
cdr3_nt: TGTGCCAGCAGTTTACAGATAAACACTGAAGCTTTCTTT
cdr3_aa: CASSLQINTEAFF

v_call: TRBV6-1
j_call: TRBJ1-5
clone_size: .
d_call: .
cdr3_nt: TGTGCCAGCAGTTCCAGTCCGCGGGGCAATCAGCCCCAGCATTTT
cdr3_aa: CASSSSPRGNQPQHF

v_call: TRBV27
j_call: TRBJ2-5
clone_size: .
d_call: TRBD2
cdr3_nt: TGTGCCAGCAGCCCACTCGGGACTAGCGGGGGGGAGACCCAGTACTTC
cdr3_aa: CASSPLGTSGGETQYF

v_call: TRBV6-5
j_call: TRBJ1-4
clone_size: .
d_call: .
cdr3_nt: TGTGCCAGCAGTTACTCGCGGTCAACTAATGAAAAACTGTTTTTT
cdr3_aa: CASSYSRSTNEKLFF

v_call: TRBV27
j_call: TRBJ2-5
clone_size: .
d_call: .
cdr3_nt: TGTGCCAGCAGTTTTTCCCGGGGGGCGCCAGAGACCCAGTACTTC
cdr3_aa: CASSFSRGAPETQYF

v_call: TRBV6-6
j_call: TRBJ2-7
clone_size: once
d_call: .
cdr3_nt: TGTGCCAGCAGTTACTCGACCCAGGGGTTCTACGAGCAGTACTTC
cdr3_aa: CASSYSTQGFYEQYF

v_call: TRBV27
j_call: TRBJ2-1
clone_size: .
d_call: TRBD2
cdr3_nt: TGTGCCAGCAGGGGACTAGCGGGAAATAATGAGCAGTTCTTC
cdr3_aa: CASRGLAGNNEQFF

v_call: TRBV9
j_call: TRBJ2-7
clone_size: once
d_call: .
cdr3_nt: TGTGCCAGCAGCGTAGGTCAGGGGACCTACGAGCAGTACTTC
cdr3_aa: CASSVGQGTYEQYF

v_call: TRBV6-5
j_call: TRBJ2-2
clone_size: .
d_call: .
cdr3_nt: TGTGCCAGCAGTTACTGGACCCCGAACACCGGGGAGCTGTTTTTT
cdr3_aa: CASSYWTPNTGELFF

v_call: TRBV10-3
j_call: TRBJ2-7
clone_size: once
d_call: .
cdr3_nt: TGTGCCATCAGTGACACAGAATCCTACGAGCAGTACTTC
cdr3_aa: CAISDTESYEQYF

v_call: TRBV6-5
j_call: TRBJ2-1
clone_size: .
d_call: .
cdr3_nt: TGTGCCAGCAGTCAACTCGACAGATACAATGAGCAGTTCTTC
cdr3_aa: CASSQLDRYNEQFF

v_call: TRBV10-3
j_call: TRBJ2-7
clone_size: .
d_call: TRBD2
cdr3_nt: TGTGCCATCAGTGAGTCAAGCGGGGCCTACGAGCAGTACTTC
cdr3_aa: CAISESSGAYEQYF

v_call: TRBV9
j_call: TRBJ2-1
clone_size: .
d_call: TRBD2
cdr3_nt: TGTGCCAGCAGCGGGAGCGGGAACCCCTACAATGAGCAGTTCTTC
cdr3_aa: CASSGSGNPYNEQFF

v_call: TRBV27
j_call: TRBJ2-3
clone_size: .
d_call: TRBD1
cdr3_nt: TGTGCCAGCAGTCCTACCGGGACAGGGGGCCTCACAGATACGCAGTATTTT
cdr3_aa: CASSPTGTGGLTDTQYF

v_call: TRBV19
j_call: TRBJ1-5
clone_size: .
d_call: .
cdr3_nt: TGTGCCACTAATCCTCCGGGACGGGGAACCGGCAATCAGCCCCAGCATTTT
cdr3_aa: CATNPPGRGTGNQPQHF

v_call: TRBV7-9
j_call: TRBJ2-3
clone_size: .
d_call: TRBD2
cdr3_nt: TGTGCCAGCGGGACTATTCGGACATCGAGGGAAAATACGCAGTATTTT
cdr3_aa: CASGTIRTSRENTQYF

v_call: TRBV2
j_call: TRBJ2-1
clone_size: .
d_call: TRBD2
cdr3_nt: TGTGCCAGCATTGCCCGGGAGGGGAAGAATGAGCAGTTCTTC
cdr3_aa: CASIAREGKNEQFF

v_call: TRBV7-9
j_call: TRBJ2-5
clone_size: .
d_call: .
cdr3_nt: TGTGCCAGCAGCTTAACCCAGGGATCCCAAGAGACCCAGTACTTC
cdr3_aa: CASSLTQGSQETQYF

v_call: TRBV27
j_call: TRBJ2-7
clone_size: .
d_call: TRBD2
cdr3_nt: TGTGCCAGCAGTTTAGTCGGACTAGCGGATTACGAGCAGTACTTC
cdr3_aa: CASSLVGLADYEQYF

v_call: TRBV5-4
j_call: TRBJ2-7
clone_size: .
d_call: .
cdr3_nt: TGTGCCAGCAGCTTGGGGGACAAACACTACGAGCAGTACTTC
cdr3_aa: CASSLGDKHYEQYF

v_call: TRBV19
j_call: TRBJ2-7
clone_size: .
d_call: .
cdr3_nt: TGTGCCAGTAGCCTACACATGACGCGGGAGCAGTACTTC
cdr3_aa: CASSLHMTREQYF

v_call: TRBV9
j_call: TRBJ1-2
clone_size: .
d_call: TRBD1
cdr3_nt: TGTGCCAGCAGCCTACTACAGGGGCCAGCTAACTATGGCTACACCTTC
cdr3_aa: CASSLLQGPANYGYTF

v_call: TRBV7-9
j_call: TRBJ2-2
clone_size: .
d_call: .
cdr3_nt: TGTGCCAGCAGCCGCACAGGGAACACCGGGGAGCTGTTTTTT
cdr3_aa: CASSRTGNTGELFF

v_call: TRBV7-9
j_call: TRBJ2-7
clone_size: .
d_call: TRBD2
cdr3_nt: TGTGCCAGCAGCCCGGGAGGGGAGCAGTACTTC
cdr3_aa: CASSPGGEQYF